This T cell receptor beta chain originates from a study of regulatory T cells in long-lasting Graves disease. The germline V gene has CDR1 DFQATT and CDR2 SNEGSKA (reference sequence). The V segment lost 6 bases and the J segment 7 bases; nucleotides outside the gene matches: 5. This CDR3 comprises 11 residues. Both iRepertoire HTBI primers and Arm-PCR of CDR3 regions were used to build the TCR beta libraries. TCRdb reprocessed the multiplex PCR reads with MiXCR, giving one entry per CDR3 protein. This sample yields roughly 300,000 distinct CDR3 sequences, of which around a fifth are seen a single time; less than 35% belongs to the top ten. The sample's time point: persistent/refractory GD, antithyroid drugs over 5 years with positive TRAb. From RNA extracted from PBMCs, the TCR library was made. This clonotype was observed many times.

This TCR was recovered from a female donor with Graves disease. The V and J genes are TRBV20-1 and TRBJ1-2; 7 bases are shared with TRBD1. Sample: peripheral blood mononuclear cells (PBMCs), taken when the disease was refractory, from a patient treated with antithyroid drugs. The CDR3 DNA reads TGCAGTGCCGCCGACAGGGTTGGCTACACCTTC. This gives the protein CSAADRVGYTF.